These 9 T cell receptor beta chains originate from one sample sequenced in a study of response to subunit inactivated influenza vaccine. Using its own MiXCR run on the RT-PCR reads, TCRdb lists one record per CDR3 protein. The table lists some 600,000 distinct CDR3 sequences, around 13% of them singletons. Sequencing was performed on PBMCs from blood, taken around 14 days before vaccination. The receptors were gathered from a man in his forties or fifties who received an inactivated influenza vaccine.

This clonotype was observed a few times. This rearrangement joins TRBV20-1 to TRBJ2-1; 8 nucleotides match TRBD2. The CDR3 loop spans 15 amino acids. The V gene end was trimmed by 4 bases and the J gene end by 9 bases; junction bases not matched to a gene: 14. Germline lookup yields CDR1 DFQATT and CDR2 SNEGSKA (reference sequence). The CDR3, as DNA: TGCAGTGCTAACCCGCCGGGACTAGTATTCCGTGAGCAGTTCTTC. This sequence encodes CSANPPGLVFREQFF.

The V gene is TRBV7-2, the J gene TRBJ2-1; the D gene is possibly TRBD2 (6 bases). The CDR3 runs 13 residues. V shed 10 bases and J shed 9 bases, with 19 bases lying between them. Germline CDR1 is SGHTA and CDR2 is FQGNSA. CDR3 DNA sequence: TGTGCCACAGCGCCGGGGGAATCCGGTGAGCAGTTCTTC. It codes for CATAPGESGEQFF.

At least ten counts were recorded for this clonotype. The chain couples TRBV5-1 to TRBJ1-1, with D uncertain. Germline CDR1 SGHRS, CDR2 YFSETQ. Trimming cost V 5 bases and J 1 base, with 18 bases left between them. The CDR3 contains 16 residues. The CDR3 loop is CASSEGTRGANTEAFF. Here the CDR3 DNA reads TGCGCCAGCAGTGAGGGAACGAGAGGTGCGAACACTGAAGCTTTCTTT.

In this sample, this clonotype turned up a few times. The chain combines TRBV5-1 with TRBJ2-7, with D tentatively TRBD1 or TRBD2 (5 bases each). The germline V gene has CDR1 SGHRS and CDR2 YFSETQ. CDR3 length: 15 amino acids. V was pared by 0 bases and J by 3 bases, with 13 bases between. The CDR3 DNA reads TGCGCCAGCAGCTTGGCCCCCGGGGCGGACTACGAGCAGTACTTC. This codes for CASSLAPGADYEQYF.

The chain links TRBV5-1 to TRBJ2-2; 9 bases fit TRBD2. The V gene end was trimmed by 4 bases and the J gene end by 5 bases; junction bases not matched to a gene: 9. The germline V gene has CDR1 SGHRS and CDR2 YFSETQ. The CDR3 is 16 amino acids. In nucleotides, the CDR3 is TGCGCCAGCAGCCCAGGGACTAGCTCAGCGACCGGGGAGCTGTTTTTT. It codes for CASSPGTSSATGELFF.

V is TRBV13 and J is TRBJ2-7; 12 bases are shared with TRBD1. J lost 4 bases, V lost 5 bases, and 6 bases had no gene match. This CDR3 has 15 residues. CDR1 and CDR2 from the germline V gene are PRHDT and FYEKMQ (reference sequence). The CDR3 nucleotides read TGTGCCAGCAGCACTGGGGACAGGGGGCTATACGAGCAGTACTTC. Translating gives CASSTGDRGLYEQYF.

The sample holds many counts of this clonotype. This chain links TRBV29-1 with TRBJ1-2; D perhaps matches TRBD1 (6 bases). CDR1 is SQVTM, CDR2 ANQGSEA, per germline. The germline V and J ends were trimmed by 4 bases and 9 bases, with 12 bases remaining between them. The CDR3 covers 11 residues. The CDR3 region is CSVVGGGSYTF. In nucleotides, the CDR3 is TGCAGCGTTGTCGGAGGGGGTAGCTACACCTTC.

This clonotype has a single count. This chain connects TRBV20-1 to TRBJ2-3; TRBD1 aligns across 10 bases. The CDR3 runs 15 residues. CDR1 DFQATT and CDR2 SNEGSKA come from the germline V gene (reference sequence). V was clipped by 6 bases and J by 5 bases; unmatched bases: 11. DNA for the CDR3: TGCAGTGCCCATGGACAGGGGGGGGCTCGAGATACGCAGTATTTT. Translation: CSAHGQGGARDTQYF.

The sample holds a few counts of this clonotype. This rearrangement joins TRBV7-9 to TRBJ1-2, with 7 bases lining up with TRBD1. Germline V lookup: CDR1 SEHNR, CDR2 FQNEAQ (reference sequence). J was trimmed by 5 bases and V by 5 bases; bases with no gene match: 11. CDR3 length: 15 amino acids. The CDR3 sequence: CASSPQPGQTYGYTF. As DNA, the CDR3 is TGTGCCAGCAGCCCTCAACCGGGACAGACATATGGCTACACCTTC.